This passage covers 8 T cell receptor beta chains from one sample sequenced in a study of cytomegalovirus exposure and HLA in healthy donors. Primers included in the PCR were 60 Vbeta and 13 Jbeta primers. This table comes from immunoSEQ multiplex PCR, and its TCRdb copy is limited to in-frame clones, with some not included. The sample lists around 150,000 clones; 80% were seen once. The sequenced material came from PBMCs. The receptors originated from a man aged 25-40 years in good health.

V usage is TRBV6-6 and J usage is TRBJ1-1; the D gene is possibly TRBD1 (6 bases). V shed 2 bases and J shed 4 bases, with 11 bases lying between them. This CDR3 is 14 amino acids long. CDR1 is MNHNY and CDR2 is SVGAGI in the germline V gene (reference sequence). The CDR3 DNA sequence: TGTGCCAGCAGTTACGACAGGCCGGGCACTGAAGCTTTCTTT. Its translation: CASSYDRPGTEAFF.

Concerning this clone itself: A read error may account for a junction end that differs from germline. The chain has TRBV7-9 and TRBJ2-1, with TRBD2 identical over 7 bases. The CDR3 runs 16 residues. Germline V gene lookup returns CDR1 SEHNR and CDR2 FQNEAQ (reference sequence). The CDR3 coding sequence is TGTTCCAGCAGCTTAGTCGGGGCGGGAGCTGCCAATGAGCAGTTCTTC. Translating it yields CSSSLVGAGAANEQFF.

Comment on this clone: An end of the junction does not agree with germline; a read error may underlie this. The chain couples TRBV7-9 to TRBJ1-2; 7 bases are shared with TRBD1. The length of the CDR3 is 14 residues. Germline V gene sequence: CDR1 SEHNR, CDR2 FQNEAQ (reference sequence). CDR3 sequence (DNA): TGTTCCAGCAGCTCGCGACAGGGTGACTATGGCTACACCTTC. Translated, it gives CSSSSRQGDYGYTF.

CDR3 region: CAWSDSVAYNEQFF. CDR3 coding DNA: TGTGCCTGGAGCGACTCCGTAGCCTACAATGAGCAGTTCTTC. This sequence joins TRBV30 and TRBJ2-1; no reliable D call. Germline lookup yields CDR1 GTSNPN and CDR2 SVGIG (reference sequence). This CDR3 is 14 amino acids long. V was clipped by 3 bases and J by 2 bases, with 11 bases between them.

The genes are TRBV6-5 and TRBJ2-7; D perhaps matches TRBD2 (5 bases). V gave up 0 bases and J gave up 4 bases, with 13 bases separating them. This CDR3 is 15 amino acids long. Germline V gene sequence: CDR1 MNHEY, CDR2 SVGAGI. CDR3 nucleotides: TGTGCCAGCAGTTACTCGAACCAGGCGGGTTACGAGCAGTACTTC. It codes for CASSYSNQAGYEQYF.

V gene TRBV7-2 combines with J gene TRBJ2-1, with no clear D. V lost 3 bases, J lost 7 bases, and 19 bases lay in between. CDR3 length: 16 residues. Germline-derived CDR1 and CDR2 are SGHTA and FQGNSA. In DNA form, the CDR3 reads TGTGCCAGCAGCTTCCCCCTAGGTATGAGCGAGAATGAGCAGTTCTTC. As protein: CASSFPLGMSENEQFF.

V gene TRBV5-1 combines with J gene TRBJ1-4, with 10 bases aligning to TRBD1. The CDR3 is 16 residues long. The germline V gene encodes CDR1 SGHRS and CDR2 YFSETQ. J gave up 6 bases and V 5 bases, and 10 bases lay outside the gene matches. The CDR3 spells CASSQSPGTGDEKLFF. CDR3 DNA: TGCGCCAGCAGTCAAAGCCCCGGGACAGGGGATGAAAAACTGTTTTTT.

The chain combines TRBV28 with TRBJ2-7, with D possibly being TRBD2 (6 bases). V was pared by 8 bases and J by 4 bases, with 15 bases between. From germline, CDR1 is MDHEN and CDR2 SYDVKM. The CDR3 covers 13 residues. The DNA of the CDR3 is TGTGCCAGCGTCCGCGGGGCGCCGTACGAGCAGTACTTC. Its protein product is CASVRGAPYEQYF.